This T cell receptor beta chain was recovered during a study of blood T cell repertoires in COVID-19. Study-level information: Some COVID-19 samples were acute and others convalescent; all came from the United States, Italy and Spain. T cells, B-cell-depleted T cells, or PBMCs provided the cDNA or gDNA that served as material.

Per the original data handling: Amplification of reference gene primers was used by the study to estimate nucleated cell counts. Method: immunoSEQ multiplex PCR; TCRdb's copy keeps in-frame clones and lacks some. V and J calls and clone size follow that table, whereas D and trimming were derived from the DNA. The sample contains over 100,000 clones, more than 75% of which appear only once. This CDR3 has 17 residues. The V end lost 2 bases, the J end lost 5 bases, and 18 bases lay between the germline ends. Germline lookup yields CDR1 SGHTA and CDR2 FQGNSA. The clonotype was recovered from a man in his 70s with acute or convalescent COVID-19. The genes are TRBV7-2 and TRBJ2-2; possibly TRBD2 for D (6 bases). Sequencing was performed on peripheral blood. The CDR3 reads CASSLRGIGSRTGELFF. The CDR3 region has the DNA TGTGCCAGCAGCTTAAGGGGTATCGGGAGTCGAACCGGGGAGCTGTTTTTT.